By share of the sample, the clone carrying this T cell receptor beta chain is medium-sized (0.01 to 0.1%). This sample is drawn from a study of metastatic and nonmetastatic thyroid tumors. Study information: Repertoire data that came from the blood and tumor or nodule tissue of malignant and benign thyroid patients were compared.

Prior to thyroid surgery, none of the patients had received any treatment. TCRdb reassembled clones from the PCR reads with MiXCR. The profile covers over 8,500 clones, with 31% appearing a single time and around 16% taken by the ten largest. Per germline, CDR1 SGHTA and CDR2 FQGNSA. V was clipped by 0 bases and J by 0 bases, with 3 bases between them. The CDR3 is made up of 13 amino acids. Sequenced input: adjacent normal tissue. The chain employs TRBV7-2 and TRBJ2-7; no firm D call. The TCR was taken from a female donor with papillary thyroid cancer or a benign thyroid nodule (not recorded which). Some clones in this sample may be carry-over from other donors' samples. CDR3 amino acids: CASSLAHSYEQYF. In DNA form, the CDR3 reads TGTGCCAGCAGCTTAGCGCACTCCTACGAGCAGTACTTC.